This T cell receptor beta chain appears in the sequencing data of a study of T cells in Graves' hyperthyroidism and ophthalmopathy (dated 2019 in TCRdb). Broadly, across the study: To identify distinguishing TCR V-J signatures, a discovery cohort of about 100 patients was used, comprising 40 to 45 with Graves' ophthalmopathy and some 57 with stable Graves' hyperthyroidism. Prospective prediction of ophthalmopathy was tested in an independent validation cohort of about 19 hyperthyroidism patients and 17 patients who later progressed to ophthalmopathy. For training and testing, the 100 patients in the discovery cohort were randomly divided in a 7:3 ratio. In over five Graves' hyperthyroidism patients, the study also compared T-cell repertoires from thyroid tissue with T-cell repertoires from blood. Following sampling, methimazole starting at 30 mg daily was given to hyperthyroidism patients, and high-dose intravenous methylprednisolone was given to ophthalmopathy patients. The paper describes TCR Vbeta CDR3 sequencing of 140 or so peripheral blood samples, made up of some 40 ophthalmopathy patients, 70 to 75 hyperthyroidism patients and about 17 progressor patients.

The TCR beta CDR3 regions were amplified from the RNA transcripts. A first-round RT-PCR of the TCR CDR3 used the HTBI primer set with the Qiagen OneStep RT-PCR kit. The libraries were constructed in a second round of multiplex PCR and then size-selected and purified. Paired-end sequencing of the libraries was performed with 100 bp reads on an Illumina HiSeq2000. In the source study's methods: SOAPnuke was used to process the raw data, throwing out any read that contained adapters or uncalled bases, had a mean Phred below 15, or lacked an exact constant-primer or identifier match. High-quality paired reads were merged using COPE v1.2.5, and each unique nucleotide sequence was defined as a clonotype. MiTCR v1.1 was used to align the clonotypes against IMGT TRBV, TRBD and TRBJ reference segments. Analysis was restricted to V-J combinations with a frequency above 0.0001, which covered approximately 99% of repertoires. The TCS score was defined as F50 (clonal expansion) divided by E x V (chaos), with BLOSUM62-based TCRdist calculated between CDR3 peptides within each V-J. Welch's t-statistics and random forest reduced 500 to 650 V-J features to 10 to 15, which were used in a naive Bayes classifier (R e1071). Thyroid-blood repertoire similarity was quantified with the Morisita-Horn index. TCRdb passed the public sequencing reads through fastp at Q25 and MiXCR, retaining productive beta sequences. Every entry covers one CDR3 protein and lists the most common genes and DNA from its rows. Clone size and V and J calls follow TCRdb, not the original study. The sample table lists 500,000 to 800,000 distinct CDR3 sequences, approximately 42% of them with a count of one. The ten largest account for roughly 6.5% of the sample.

Any patient with an uncontrolled infection, another autoimmune disease, pregnancy or lactation was excluded. Diagnoses were based on clinical symptoms, serum thyroxine and TRAb, thyroid ultrasound and orbital computed tomography. Total RNA was extracted with Trizol reagent, and quality was checked on an Agilent 2100 Bioanalyzer. Overall results and qualifications from the work: Ophthalmopathy was separated from stable hyperthyroidism by a 13 V-J signature model, with 85% to 90% sensitivity and approximately 81% specificity obtained in cross-validation and 80%/75% obtained in testing. No statistical method was used to set the sample size in advance, and investigators knew the group allocation. In validation, the model predicted progression to ophthalmopathy a median of around six months before onset, with approximately 71% sensitivity and just under 75% specificity. Most expanded thyroid clonotypes (frequency above 0.001) were also found in blood, which suggests that blood repertoires may mirror thyroid immune responses.

This clonotype was counted a few times. Its antigen target is currently unknown. No much larger clone is present one base from it, and per-base qualities are unavailable. Sequenced material: peripheral blood or thyroid tissue (not recorded which). The receptor comes from an adult man with Graves' disease, either hyperthyroidism or ophthalmopathy (not recorded which).

The CDR3 here reads CASSFGPNYEQYF. The nucleotides read TGTGCCAGCAGTTTTGGACCGAACTACGAGCAGTACTTC. The chain uses TRBV12-3 or TRBV12-4 and TRBJ2-7; the D gene identity is not certain. The V end loses 3 bases and the J end loses 3 bases, and a stretch of 9 bases separates them. Measured from the cysteine to the phenylalanine, the CDR3 is 13 residues long. Only the CDR3 DNA stays, 39 bases, in frame from base 1.